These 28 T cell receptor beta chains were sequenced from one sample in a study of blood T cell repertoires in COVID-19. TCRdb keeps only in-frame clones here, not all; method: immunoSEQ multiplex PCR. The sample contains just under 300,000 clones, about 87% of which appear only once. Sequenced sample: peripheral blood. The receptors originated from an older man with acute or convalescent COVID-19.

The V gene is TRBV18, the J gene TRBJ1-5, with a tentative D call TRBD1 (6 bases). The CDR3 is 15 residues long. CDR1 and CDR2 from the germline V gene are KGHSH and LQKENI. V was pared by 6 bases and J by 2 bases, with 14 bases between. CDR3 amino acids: CASSLQGLGNQPQHF. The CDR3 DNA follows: TGTGCCAGCTCTCTACAGGGCCTGGGCAATCAGCCCCAGCATTTT.

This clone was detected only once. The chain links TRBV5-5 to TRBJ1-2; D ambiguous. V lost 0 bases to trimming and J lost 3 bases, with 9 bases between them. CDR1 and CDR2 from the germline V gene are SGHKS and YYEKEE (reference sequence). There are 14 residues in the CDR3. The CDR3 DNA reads TGTGCCAGCAGCTTGGCCCCCGGTGACTATGGCTACACCTTC. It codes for CASSLAPGDYGYTF. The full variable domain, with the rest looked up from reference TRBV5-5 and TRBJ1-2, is DAGVTQSPTHLIKTRGQQVTLRCSPISGHKSVSWYQQVLGQGPQFIFQYYEKEERGRGNFPDRFSARQFPNYSSELNVNALLLGDSALYLCASSLAPGDYGYTFGSGTRLTVV.

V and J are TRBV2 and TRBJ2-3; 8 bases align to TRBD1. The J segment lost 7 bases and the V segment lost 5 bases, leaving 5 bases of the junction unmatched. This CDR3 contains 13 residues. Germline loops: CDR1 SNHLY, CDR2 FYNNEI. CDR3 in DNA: TGTGCCAGCAGTCAGGGGGCGGCTAATACGCAGTATTTT. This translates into CASSQGAANTQYF.

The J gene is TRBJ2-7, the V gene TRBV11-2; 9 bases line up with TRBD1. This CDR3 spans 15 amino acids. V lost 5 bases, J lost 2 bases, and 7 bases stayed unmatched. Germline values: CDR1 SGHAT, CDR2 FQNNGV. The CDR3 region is CASSPNRGQAYEQYF. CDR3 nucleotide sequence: TGTGCCAGCAGCCCAAACAGGGGGCAAGCCTACGAGCAGTACTTC.

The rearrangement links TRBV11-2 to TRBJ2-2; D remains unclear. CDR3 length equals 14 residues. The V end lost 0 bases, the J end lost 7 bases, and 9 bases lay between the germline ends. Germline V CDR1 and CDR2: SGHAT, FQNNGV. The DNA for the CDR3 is TGTGCCAGCAGCTTAGACCGTGGCGGCGGGGAGCTGTTTTTT. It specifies CASSLDRGGGELFF.

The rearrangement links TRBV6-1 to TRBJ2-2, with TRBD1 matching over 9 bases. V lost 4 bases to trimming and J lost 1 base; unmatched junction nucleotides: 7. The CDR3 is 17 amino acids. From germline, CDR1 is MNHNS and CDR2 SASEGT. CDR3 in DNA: TGTGCCAGCAGTGCTACAGGGGGCGGGGGGAACACCGGGGAGCTGTTTTTT. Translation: CASSATGGGGNTGELFF.

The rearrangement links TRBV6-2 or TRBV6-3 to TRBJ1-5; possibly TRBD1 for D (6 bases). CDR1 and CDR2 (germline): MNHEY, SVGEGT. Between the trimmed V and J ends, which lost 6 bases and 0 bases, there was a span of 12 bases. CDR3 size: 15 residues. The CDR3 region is CASSTGYYSNQPQHF. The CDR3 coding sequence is TGTGCCAGCAGCACAGGGTATTATAGCAATCAGCCCCAGCATTTT.

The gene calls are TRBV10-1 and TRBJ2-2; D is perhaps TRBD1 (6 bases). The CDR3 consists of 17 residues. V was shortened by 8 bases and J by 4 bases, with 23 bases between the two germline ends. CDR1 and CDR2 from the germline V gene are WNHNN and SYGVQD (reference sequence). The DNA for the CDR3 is TGCGCCAGCGACCCAGGGGAAAACTGTGAAGGCACCGGGGAGCTGTTTTTT. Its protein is CASDPGENCEGTGELFF.

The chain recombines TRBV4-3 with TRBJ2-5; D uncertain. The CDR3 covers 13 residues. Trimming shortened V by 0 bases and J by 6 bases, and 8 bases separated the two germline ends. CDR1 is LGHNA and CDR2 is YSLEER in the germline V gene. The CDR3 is CASSQEYGQTQYF. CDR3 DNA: TGCGCCAGCAGCCAAGAGTACGGTCAGACCCAGTACTTC.

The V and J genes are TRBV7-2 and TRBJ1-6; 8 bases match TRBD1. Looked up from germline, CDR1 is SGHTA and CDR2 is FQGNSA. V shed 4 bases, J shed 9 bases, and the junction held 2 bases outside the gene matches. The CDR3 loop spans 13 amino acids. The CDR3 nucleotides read TGTGCCAGCAGCTCCCAGGGGGCTTCACCCCTCCACTTT. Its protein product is CASSSQGASPLHF.

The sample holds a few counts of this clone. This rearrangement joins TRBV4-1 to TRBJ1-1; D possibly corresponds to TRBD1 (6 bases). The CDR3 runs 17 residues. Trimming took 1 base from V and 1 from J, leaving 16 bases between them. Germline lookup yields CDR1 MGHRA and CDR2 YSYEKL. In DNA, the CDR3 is TGCGCCAGCAGCCAAGTATGGGGGACACGCACGAACACTGAAGCTTTCTTT. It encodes CASSQVWGTRTNTEAFF.

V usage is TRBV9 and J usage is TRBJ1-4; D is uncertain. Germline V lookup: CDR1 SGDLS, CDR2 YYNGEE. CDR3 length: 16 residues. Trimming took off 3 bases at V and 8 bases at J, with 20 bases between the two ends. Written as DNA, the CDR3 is TGTGCCAGCAGCGGGACCTCAGGCGACACGGGGGAAAAACTGTTTTTT. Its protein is CASSGTSGDTGEKLFF.

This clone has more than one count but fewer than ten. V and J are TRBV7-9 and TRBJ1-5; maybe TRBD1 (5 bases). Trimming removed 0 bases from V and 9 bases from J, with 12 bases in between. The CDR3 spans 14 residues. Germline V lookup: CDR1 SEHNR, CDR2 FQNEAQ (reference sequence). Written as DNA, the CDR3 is TGTGCCAGCAGCTTAGCAGGGGACTTTATGCCCCAGCATTTT. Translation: CASSLAGDFMPQHF.

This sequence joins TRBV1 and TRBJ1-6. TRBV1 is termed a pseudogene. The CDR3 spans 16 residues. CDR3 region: CTSSHYGGVGRLVLHF. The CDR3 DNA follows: TGCACCAGCAGCCATTACGGAGGGGTCGGGCGTTTGGTCCTCCACTTT.

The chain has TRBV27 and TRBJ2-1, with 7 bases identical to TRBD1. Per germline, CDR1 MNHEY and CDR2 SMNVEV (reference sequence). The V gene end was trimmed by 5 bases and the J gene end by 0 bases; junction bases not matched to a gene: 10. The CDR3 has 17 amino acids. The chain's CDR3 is CASSRYRGLSSYNEQFF. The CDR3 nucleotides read TGTGCCAGCAGTCGTTACAGGGGCCTCAGCTCCTACAATGAGCAGTTCTTC.

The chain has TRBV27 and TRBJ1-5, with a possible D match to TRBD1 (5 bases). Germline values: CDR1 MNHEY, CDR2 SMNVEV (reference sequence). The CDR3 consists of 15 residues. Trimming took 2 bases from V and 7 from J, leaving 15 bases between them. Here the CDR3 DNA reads TGTGCCAGCAGTTTAGGGGGGGAAAGTCCCCAGCCCCAGCATTTT. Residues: CASSLGGESPQPQHF.

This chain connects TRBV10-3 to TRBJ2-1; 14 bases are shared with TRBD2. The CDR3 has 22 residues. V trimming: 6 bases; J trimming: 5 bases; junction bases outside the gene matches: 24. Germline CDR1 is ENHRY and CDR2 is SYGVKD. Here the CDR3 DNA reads TGTGCCATCAGGGCACCGGGACTAGCGGGAGTAGGCACCCTAACGTATAACAATGAGCAGTTCTTC. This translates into CAIRAPGLAGVGTLTYNNEQFF.

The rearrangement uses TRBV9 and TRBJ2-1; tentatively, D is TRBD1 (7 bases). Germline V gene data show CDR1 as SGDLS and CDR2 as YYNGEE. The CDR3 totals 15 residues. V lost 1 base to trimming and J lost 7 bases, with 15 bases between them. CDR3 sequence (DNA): TGTGCCAGCAGCGTACTAGGGTCAGGGGGGAATGAGCAGTTCTTC. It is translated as CASSVLGSGGNEQFF.

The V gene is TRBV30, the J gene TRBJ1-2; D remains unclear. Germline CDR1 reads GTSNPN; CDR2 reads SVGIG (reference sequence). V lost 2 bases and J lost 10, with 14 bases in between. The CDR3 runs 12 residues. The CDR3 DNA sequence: TGTGCCTGGAGTTCGGCAGGAAATATCTACACCTTC. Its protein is CAWSSAGNIYTF. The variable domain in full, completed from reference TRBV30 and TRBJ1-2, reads SQTIHQWPATLVQPVGSPLSLECTVEGTSNPNLYWYRQAAGRGLQLLFYSVGIGQISSEVPQNLSASRPQDRQFILSSKKLLLSDSGFYLCAWSSAGNIYTFGSGTRLTVV.

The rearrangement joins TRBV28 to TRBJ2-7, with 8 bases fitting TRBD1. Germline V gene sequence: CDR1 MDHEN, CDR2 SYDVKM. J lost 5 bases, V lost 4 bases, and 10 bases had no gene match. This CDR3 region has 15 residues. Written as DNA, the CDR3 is TGTGCCAGCAGTTCCTACCCGGGACAGGTCAACGAGCAGTACTTC. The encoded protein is CASSSYPGQVNEQYF.

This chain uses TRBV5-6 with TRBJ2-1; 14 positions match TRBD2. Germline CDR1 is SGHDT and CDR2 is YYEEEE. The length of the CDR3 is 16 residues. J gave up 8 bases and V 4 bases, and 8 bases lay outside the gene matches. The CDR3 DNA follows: TGTGCCAGCAGCGGGCCGGGACTAGCGGGAGTCTATGAGCAGTTCTTC. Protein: CASSGPGLAGVYEQFF.

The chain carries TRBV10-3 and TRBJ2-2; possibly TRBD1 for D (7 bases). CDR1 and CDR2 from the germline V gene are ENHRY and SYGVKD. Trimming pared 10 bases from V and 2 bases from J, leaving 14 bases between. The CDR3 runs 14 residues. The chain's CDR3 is CASGDRLNTGELFF. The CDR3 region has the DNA TGTGCCAGCGGGGACAGACTAAACACCGGGGAGCTGTTTTTT.

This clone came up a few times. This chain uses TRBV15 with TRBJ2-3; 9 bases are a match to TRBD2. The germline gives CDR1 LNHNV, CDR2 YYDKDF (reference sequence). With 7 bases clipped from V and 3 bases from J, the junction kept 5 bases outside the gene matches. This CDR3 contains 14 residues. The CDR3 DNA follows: TGTGCCACCACCCCGCGGGAGGGGACAGATACGCAGTATTTT. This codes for CATTPREGTDTQYF.

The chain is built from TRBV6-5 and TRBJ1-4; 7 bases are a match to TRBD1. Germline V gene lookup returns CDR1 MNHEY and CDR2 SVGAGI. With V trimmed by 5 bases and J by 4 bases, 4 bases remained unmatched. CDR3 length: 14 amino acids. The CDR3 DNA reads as TGTGCCAGCAGTAACAGGGGAGTTAATGAAAAACTGTTTTTT. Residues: CASSNRGVNEKLFF.

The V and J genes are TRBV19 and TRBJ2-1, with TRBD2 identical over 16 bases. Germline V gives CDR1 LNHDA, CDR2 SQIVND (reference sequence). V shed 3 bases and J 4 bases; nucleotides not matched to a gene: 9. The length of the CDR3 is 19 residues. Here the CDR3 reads CASSMMPGTSGRDYNEQFF. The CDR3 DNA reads TGTGCCAGTAGTATGATGCCCGGGACTAGCGGGAGGGATTACAATGAGCAGTTCTTC.

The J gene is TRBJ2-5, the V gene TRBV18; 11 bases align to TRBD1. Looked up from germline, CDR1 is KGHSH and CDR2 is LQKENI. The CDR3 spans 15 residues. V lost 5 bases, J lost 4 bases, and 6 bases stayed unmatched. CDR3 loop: CASSIGQGAVETQYF. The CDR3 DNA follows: TGTGCCAGCTCAATAGGACAGGGGGCTGTAGAGACCCAGTACTTC.

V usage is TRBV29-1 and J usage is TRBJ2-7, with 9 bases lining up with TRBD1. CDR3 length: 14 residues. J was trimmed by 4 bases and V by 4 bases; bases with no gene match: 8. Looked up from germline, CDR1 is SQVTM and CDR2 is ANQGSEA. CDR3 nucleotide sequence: TGCAGCGTTGTGAGCCGGGACAGGGCTTACGAGCAGTACTTC. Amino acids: CSVVSRDRAYEQYF.

CDR3 protein: CASSGTRVSETQYF. The CDR3 nucleotides are TGTGCCAGCAGCGGGACTAGGGTTAGCGAGACCCAGTACTTC. This chain connects TRBV6-5 to TRBJ2-5, with 8 bases lining up with TRBD2. The ends lost 6 bases at V and 5 bases at J; junction bases unmatched: 8. This CDR3 has 14 amino acids. CDR1 and CDR2 from the germline V gene are MNHEY and SVGAGI.